Listed here are 9 T cell receptor beta chains from one sample, sequenced in a study of Japanese encephalitis immunity and Zika vaccine responses (dated by TCRdb to the early 2020s). PBMCs were stained with CellTrace CFSE and grown for under seven days in RPMI containing around 8.1% human serum and peptide pools at about 0.98 ug/mL each. On a BD FACSAria, proliferating CD4 T cells were sorted without fixation as live CD56-CD19-CD16-CD3+CD4+ CFSE-low cells. Library generation was performed with 5' RACE. The data were produced on an Illumina MiSeq. The public reads were reanalyzed by TCRdb: fastp trimming at Q25, MiXCR alignment, in-frame beta chains only. Rows with a matching CDR3 protein are joined into one entry that keeps the most common DNA and genes. Recorded for this sample are 1,500 to 2,000 distinct CDR3 sequences; 5.5% to 7% of them occurred a single time. Clones ranked in the top ten supply around 30% of the sample.

Sequenced material: antigen-activated CD4+ T cells from blood, cultured, taken during a Zika inactivated vaccine study. These receptors all come from an adult woman who received an inactivated Zika virus vaccine.

The rearrangement joins TRBV4-2 to TRBJ1-6, with no clear D. CDR1 and CDR2 (germline): LGHNA, YNFKEQ. This CDR3 region has 15 residues. V lost 0 bases and J 3 bases, leaving 6 bases between the germline ends. CDR3 in amino acids: CASSQEGGYNSPLHF. In DNA form, the CDR3 reads TGTGCCAGCAGCCAAGAAGGAGGCTATAATTCACCCCTCCACTTT.

The chain employs TRBV9 and TRBJ2-3; no clear D. This CDR3 is 14 amino acids long. The germline gives CDR1 SGDLS, CDR2 YYNGEE. V was shortened by 0 bases and J by 2 bases, with 7 bases between the two germline ends. The CDR3 is CASSVALYTDTQYF. CDR3 coding DNA: TGTGCCAGCAGCGTAGCCCTCTACACAGATACGCAGTATTTT.

The gene calls are TRBV3-2 and TRBJ1-4; the D call TRBD1 from the table was never checked on the DNA. TRBV3-2 counts as a pseudogene. There are 17 residues in the CDR3. CDR3 DNA sequence: TGTGCCAGCAGCCAAAAAGGAAGAATCGAGGGGGGTGAAAAACTGTTTTTT. It is translated as CASSQKGRIEGGEKLFF.

This clonotype came up many times. V usage is TRBV7-9 and J usage is TRBJ1-3; tentatively, D is TRBD1 (5 bases). This CDR3 spans 15 amino acids. V was trimmed by 2 bases and J by 0 bases, leaving 8 bases between them. Looked up from germline, CDR1 is SEHNR and CDR2 is FQNEAQ (reference sequence). This CDR3 is CASSLQGNSGNTIYF. CDR3 in DNA: TGTGCCAGCAGCTTACAGGGTAACTCTGGAAACACCATATATTTT. Using reference TRBV7-9 and TRBJ1-3 for the parts outside the CDR3, the full variable domain is DTGVSQNPRHKITKRGQNVTFRCDPISEHNRLYWYRQTLGQGPEFLTYFQNEAQLEKSRLLSDRFSAERPKGSFSTLEIQRTEQGDSAMYLCASSLQGNSGNTIYFGEGSWLTVV.

This rearrangement joins TRBV5-1 to TRBJ1-2; 7 bases fit TRBD1. J gave up 7 bases and V 0 bases, and 6 bases lay outside the gene matches. The germline CDR1 and CDR2 sequences are SGHRS and YFSETQ. The CDR3 is 14 residues long. CDR3 residues: CASSLGQGLGGYTF. The CDR3 bases are TGCGCCAGCAGCTTGGGACAGGGCTTGGGTGGCTACACCTTC. Drawing the rest from reference TRBV5-1 and TRBJ1-2, the complete variable domain is KAGVTQTPRYLIKTRGQQVTLSCSPISGHRSVSWYQQTPGQGLQFLFEYFSETQRNKGNFPGRFSGRQFSNSRSEMNVSTLELGDSALYLCASSLGQGLGGYTFGSGTRLTVV.

In its sample, this clonotype is large (0.1 to 1%). The gene calls are TRBV12-3 or TRBV12-4 and TRBJ2-7; the match to TRBD2 covers 8 bases. V trimming: 3 bases; J trimming: 6 bases; junction bases outside the gene matches: 10. CDR3 length: 15 amino acids. CDR3 residues: CASSFGGAGGSEQYF. CDR3 DNA sequence: TGTGCCAGCAGTTTTGGTGGCGCGGGGGGTTCCGAGCAGTACTTC.

This clonotype was seen more than once but under ten times. The V gene is TRBV4-3, the J gene TRBJ1-1; D perhaps matches TRBD1 (5 bases). There are 15 residues in the CDR3. Germline values: CDR1 LGHNA, CDR2 YSLEER. The V and J ends lost 4 bases and 4 bases respectively, with 16 bases between them. The CDR3: CASSRHQGWGTEAFF. The CDR3 nucleotides read TGCGCCAGCAGCCGTCACCAGGGATGGGGCACTGAAGCTTTCTTT.

The chain is built from TRBV6-2 or TRBV6-3 and TRBJ1-5, with unresolved D. The CDR3 spans 13 residues. Germline V gives CDR1 MNHEY, CDR2 SVGEGT. Between the trimmed V and J ends, which lost 2 bases and 6 bases, there was a span of 8 bases. CDR3 DNA: TGTGCCAGCAGTTACCTGATCAGTCAGCCCCAGCATTTT. This codes for CASSYLISQPQHF.

By share, this clonotype ranks as medium-sized (0.01 to 0.1%). The chain is built from TRBV20-1 and TRBJ1-5; no clear D gene. The V gene lost 5 bases and the J gene lost 5 bases, with 16 bases spanning the gap. The CDR3 sequence is 14 residues long. From germline, CDR1 is DFQATT and CDR2 SNEGSKA (reference sequence). The CDR3 nucleotides are TGCAGTGCTTGGCCGGGGTTGCCGCATCAGCCCCAGCATTTT. It translates to CSAWPGLPHQPQHF.